What follows are 32 T cell receptor beta chains derived from one specimen sequenced in a study of cytomegalovirus exposure and HLA in healthy donors. The PCR was carried out with 60 Vbeta primers and 13 Jbeta primers. The data were produced by immunoSEQ multiplex PCR, yet TCRdb's version contains in-frame clones alone and is incomplete. The sample includes around 170,000 clones, about 81% of them seen just once. Specimen: PBMCs. The receptors shown here come from a man aged 35 to 55 in good health and CMV-seronegative.

The V gene is TRBV19, the J gene TRBJ1-2; 11 bases are a match to TRBD1. Germline assignment: CDR1 LNHDA and CDR2 SQIVND (reference sequence). V dropped 7 bases and J dropped 8; count of bases not matched to a gene: 12. This CDR3 contains 15 residues. The CDR3, as DNA: TGTGCCAGTAAGGGAGAAGGACAGGGGGCACGAGGCTACACCTTC. Translated: CASKGEGQGARGYTF. Combining the CDR3 with reference TRBV19 and TRBJ1-2 gives the whole variable domain DGGITQSPKYLFRKEGQNVTLSCEQNLNHDAMYWYRQDPGQGLRLIYYSQIVNDFQKGDIAEGYSVSREKKESFPLTVTSAQKNPTAFYLCASKGEGQGARGYTFGSGTRLTVV.

V and J are TRBV2 and TRBJ2-5, with 8 bases lining up with TRBD2. The CDR3 has 17 residues. J gave up 4 bases and V 6 bases, and 16 bases lay outside the gene matches. In germline, CDR1 is SNHLY, CDR2 FYNNEI. CDR3 bases: TGTGCCAGCAGCTACCGGGGGGGCCCTACTTCAAGAGAGACCCAGTACTTC. Protein: CASSYRGGPTSRETQYF.

The chain recombines TRBV6-6 with TRBJ2-6; D is unresolved. V lost 10 bases, J lost 0 bases, and 7 bases lay in between. This CDR3 has 13 amino acids. Germline lookup yields CDR1 MNHNY and CDR2 SVGAGI (reference sequence). This chain's CDR3 is CATLLSGANVLTF. Written as DNA, the CDR3 is TGTGCCACCCTCCTCTCTGGGGCCAACGTCCTGACTTTC.

The rearrangement joins TRBV19 to TRBJ2-7; possibly TRBD2 for D (6 bases). V was trimmed by 4 bases and J by 0 bases, leaving 10 bases between them. The CDR3 extends over 14 amino acids. The V gene's germline CDR1 is LNHDA and CDR2 SQIVND (reference sequence). The CDR3 region has the DNA TGTGCCAGTAGTAGGGACTTAGCCTCCTACGAGCAGTACTTC. Translation gives CASSRDLASYEQYF.

V is TRBV5-6 and J is TRBJ1-4; D is unresolved. The CDR3 spans 15 residues. V lost 0 bases and J lost 2, with 8 bases in between. Germline CDR1 SGHDT, CDR2 YYEEEE. The chain's CDR3 is CASSLGARTNEKLFF. The CDR3 region has the DNA TGTGCCAGCAGCTTGGGGGCCAGGACTAATGAAAAACTGTTTTTT.

The chain couples TRBV29-1 to TRBJ1-2, with D possibly TRBD1 on 6 matching bases. Between the trimmed V and J ends, which lost 8 bases and 2 bases, there was a span of 15 bases. The CDR3 totals 13 residues. The germline CDR1 and CDR2 sequences are SQVTM and ANQGSEA. This CDR3 reads CSFSLGANYGYTF. In DNA form, the CDR3 reads TGCAGCTTCTCTTTGGGGGCGAACTATGGCTACACCTTC. Based on the CDR3 plus reference TRBV29-1 and TRBJ1-2, the full variable domain is SAVISQKPSRDICQRGTSLTIQCQVDSQVTMMFWYRQQPGQSLTLIATANQGSEATYESGFVIDKFPISRPNLTFSTLTVSNMSPEDSSIYLCSFSLGANYGYTFGSGTRLTVV.

V and J are TRBV4-2 and TRBJ2-2; 9 positions agree with TRBD1. The junction had 6 bases not matched to a gene; V was cut back by 4 bases and J by 3 bases. Per the germline V gene, CDR1 is LGHNA and CDR2 is YNFKEQ. This CDR3 is built from 16 residues. The CDR3 DNA sequence: TGTGCCAGCAGCCCAATAACAGGGGGCTACACCGGGGAGCTGTTTTTT. The encoded protein is CASSPITGGYTGELFF.

This clone is a singleton in its sample. V usage is TRBV6-5 and J usage is TRBJ2-7; possible D gene TRBD2, 5 bases. Germline lookup yields CDR1 MNHEY and CDR2 SVGAGI. V lost 1 base and J lost 3, with 13 bases in between. The CDR3 has 15 residues. The CDR3 sequence: CASSYLGGLGYEQYF. CDR3 DNA sequence: TGTGCCAGCAGTTACTTGGGCGGGTTAGGCTACGAGCAGTACTTC.

The chain employs TRBV9 and TRBJ2-6; TRBD1 might be the D (6 bases). Germline lookup yields CDR1 SGDLS and CDR2 YYNGEE. V shed 6 bases and J shed 0 bases, with 13 bases lying between them. The CDR3 length is 16 residues. The CDR3 nucleotides read TGTGCCAGCACTCACGGACAGTTCTCTGGGGCCAACGTCCTGACTTTC. Translating gives CASTHGQFSGANVLTF.

This clone is a singleton in its sample. CDR3 in amino acids: CLTGGRGGTDTQYF. The CDR3 DNA is TGTCTTACCGGGGGACGGGGGGGCACAGATACGCAGTATTTT. The chain is built from TRBV21-1 and TRBJ2-3; TRBD2, the table's D call, lacks a check against the DNA. TRBV21-1 is listed as a pseudogene. The CDR3 length is 14 residues.

This clone was seen a handful of times. This chain uses TRBV5-4 with TRBJ2-5; D call uncertain. The CDR3 extends over 16 amino acids. Per germline, CDR1 SGHNT and CDR2 YYREEE (reference sequence). The ends were cut back, 0 bases at V and 5 bases at J, with 17 bases in the middle. The CDR3 here is CASSLAAPQIRETQYF. As DNA, the CDR3 is TGTGCCAGCAGCTTGGCCGCCCCCCAGATCAGGGAGACCCAGTACTTC.

The chain carries TRBV5-4 and TRBJ1-2; perhaps TRBD1 as D (5 bases). This CDR3 is built from 15 residues. V was pared by 0 bases and J by 3 bases, with 12 bases between. Germline CDR1 reads SGHNT; CDR2 reads YYREEE (reference sequence). In nucleotides, the CDR3 is TGTGCCAGCAGCTTGGAAGGCTCGGGGGACTATGGCTACACCTTC. Translation: CASSLEGSGDYGYTF.

The chain links TRBV28 to TRBJ2-2; no reliable D call. Germline CDR1 MDHEN, CDR2 SYDVKM. The CDR3 totals 15 residues. V shed 5 bases and J shed 4 bases, with 14 bases lying between them. This chain's CDR3 is CASSPYRYSTGELFF. The CDR3 nucleotides are TGTGCCAGCAGTCCCTATCGGTATAGCACCGGGGAGCTGTTTTTT.

The gene calls are TRBV10-3 and TRBJ2-5, with D perhaps matching TRBD2 (6 bases). Germline CDR1 is ENHRY and CDR2 is SYGVKD. This CDR3 region has 15 residues. V was clipped by 10 bases and J by 4 bases, with 22 bases between them. CDR3 nucleotide sequence: TGTGCCACTAACCCTAGCGTTACCCTGGGAGAGACCCAGTACTTC. The encoded protein is CATNPSVTLGETQYF.

This clone was seen more than once but under ten times. The CDR3 DNA follows: TGCGCCAGCAGCTGGACACAAACAGATACGCAGTATTTT. This codes for CASSWTQTDTQYF. J is TRBJ2-3 and V is TRBV5-1, with a possible D match to TRBD1 (5 bases). This CDR3 has 13 amino acids. Germline V gives CDR1 SGHRS, CDR2 YFSETQ. V was cut by 3 bases and J by 3 bases, with 8 bases left in between.

V gene TRBV28 combines with J gene TRBJ2-7; 10 positions match TRBD2. CDR1 and CDR2 (germline): MDHEN, SYDVKM. V shed 7 bases, J shed 4 bases, and the junction held 16 bases outside the gene matches. The CDR3 loop spans 17 amino acids. In DNA form, the CDR3 reads TGTGCCAGCATCATCTCTCCTAGCGGGGGTGGCATGTACGAGCAGTACTTC. Its translation is CASIISPSGGGMYEQYF.

V is TRBV4-3 and J is TRBJ2-1; 9 bases fit TRBD1. Germline CDR1 reads LGHNA; CDR2 reads YSLEER. The CDR3 length is 14 residues. V trimming: 3 bases; J trimming: 7 bases; junction bases outside the gene matches: 4. CDR3 nucleotides: TGCGCCAGCAGCCAGGACAGGGGTTGGAATGAGCAGTTCTTC. Encoded protein: CASSQDRGWNEQFF.

This sequence joins TRBV30 and TRBJ1-1; D unclear. This CDR3 spans 13 amino acids. The germline V and J ends were trimmed by 7 bases and 4 bases, with 16 bases remaining between them. Germline assignment: CDR1 GTSNPN and CDR2 SVGIG (reference sequence). In DNA, the CDR3 is TGTGCCTTTTCCGACTTTACGGGCACTGAAGCTTTCTTT. Translation gives CAFSDFTGTEAFF. The full variable domain, completed using reference TRBV30 and TRBJ1-1, is SQTIHQWPATLVQPVGSPLSLECTVEGTSNPNLYWYRQAAGRGLQLLFYSVGIGQISSEVPQNLSASRPQDRQFILSSKKLLLSDSGFYLCAFSDFTGTEAFFGQGTRLTVV.

This clone is a singleton in its sample. V and J are TRBV6-1 and TRBJ2-7; 8 positions match TRBD2. Unmatched junction bases numbered 5, after V lost 5 bases and J lost 2 bases. Germline-derived CDR1 and CDR2 are MNHNS and SASEGT. The CDR3 covers 14 residues. The CDR3 loop is CASSSGSLTYEQYF. The DNA of the CDR3 is TGTGCCAGCAGTAGCGGGAGTTTAACCTACGAGCAGTACTTC.

The chain uses TRBV4-3 and TRBJ2-1; D possibly corresponds to TRBD1 (6 bases). Germline V lookup: CDR1 LGHNA, CDR2 YSLEER. The CDR3 runs 16 residues. V was trimmed by 6 bases and J by 0 bases, leaving 15 bases between them. The CDR3 is CASRPVGQSSYNEQFF. In DNA form, the CDR3 reads TGCGCCAGCAGGCCCGTGGGACAAAGCTCCTACAATGAGCAGTTCTTC.

The genes are TRBV18 and TRBJ1-3, with D tentatively TRBD1 (5 bases). V gave up 6 bases and J gave up 2 bases, with 11 bases separating them. Germline CDR1 KGHSH, CDR2 LQKENI. The CDR3 is 14 amino acids. CDR3 sequence (DNA): TGTGCCAGCTCCCCCTGGGGGGCTGGAAACACCATATATTTT. This sequence encodes CASSPWGAGNTIYF.

The V and J genes are TRBV2 and TRBJ2-5; the match to TRBD1 covers 7 bases. Germline values: CDR1 SNHLY, CDR2 FYNNEI. With 2 bases clipped from V and 4 bases from J, the junction kept 4 bases outside the gene matches. The CDR3 loop spans 14 amino acids. CDR3 region: CASSESTGRETQYF. As DNA, the CDR3 is TGTGCCAGCAGTGAATCGACAGGGCGAGAGACCCAGTACTTC.

Remarks on this clone: The junction shows a germline mismatch at one end, possibly a read error. The chain recombines TRBV7-7 with TRBJ2-5, with a possible D match to TRBD1 (5 bases). Per the germline V gene, CDR1 is SSHAT and CDR2 is FNYEAQ (reference sequence). The CDR3 is made up of 14 amino acids. DNA of the CDR3: TGTGCTAGCAGCTCGCAGGGATCCCAAGAGACCCAGTACTTC. Its translation is CASSSQGSQETQYF.

V usage is TRBV11-2 and J usage is TRBJ2-2; D is unresolved. The germline V gene encodes CDR1 SGHAT and CDR2 FQNNGV. Trimming shortened V by 5 bases and J by 1 base, and 11 bases separated the two germline ends. The CDR3 length is 15 residues. The DNA of the CDR3 is TGTGCCAGCAGCCCAGGTCAGATGAACACCGGGGAGCTGTTTTTT. Translation: CASSPGQMNTGELFF.

The J gene is TRBJ1-5, the V gene TRBV6-1, with D possibly being TRBD1 (6 bases). Germline V gives CDR1 MNHNS, CDR2 SASEGT. The CDR3 is made up of 14 amino acids. V lost 6 bases and J 3 bases, leaving 12 bases between the germline ends. The DNA of the CDR3 is TGTGCCAGCAGACCCGGACAGATCAATCAGCCCCAGCATTTT. Protein sequence: CASRPGQINQPQHF.

The V and J genes are TRBV5-1 and TRBJ1-1, with TRBD1 as a possible D gene (6 bases). Trimming left V 0 bases short and J 10 bases short, with 19 bases between. Germline loops: CDR1 SGHRS, CDR2 YFSETQ. The CDR3 extends over 15 amino acids. CDR3 amino acids: CASSLEAGGGVRAFF. The CDR3 nucleotides read TGCGCCAGCAGCTTGGAAGCAGGAGGGGGGGTGAGAGCTTTCTTT.

This clone was detected only once. This chain connects TRBV18 to TRBJ1-5, with D possibly being TRBD1 (6 bases). The CDR3 consists of 16 residues. Deletions cut 1 base from V and 2 bases from J, with 12 bases between. In germline, CDR1 is KGHSH, CDR2 LQKENI. The CDR3 sequence: CASSPREGGGNQPQHF. Here the CDR3 DNA reads TGTGCCAGCTCACCACGCGAAGGGGGTGGCAATCAGCCCCAGCATTTT. Full variable domain (missing parts from reference TRBV18 and TRBJ1-5): NAGVMQNPRHLVRRRGQEARLRCSPMKGHSHVYWYRQLPEEGLKFMVYLQKENIIDESGMPKERFSAEFPKEGPSILRIQQVVRGDSAAYFCASSPREGGGNQPQHFGDGTRLSIL.

CDR3 nucleotides: TGTGCCAGCAGCTTAGATGAACACGTCTATGGCTACACCTTC. Its translation is CASSLDEHVYGYTF. The rearrangement links TRBV11-2 to TRBJ1-2; D unresolved. Germline CDR1 is SGHAT and CDR2 is FQNNGV. CDR3 length equals 14 residues. Trimming took off 0 bases at V and 4 bases at J, with 9 bases between the two ends.

The table lists this clone with a count of one. V gene TRBV6-5 combines with J gene TRBJ1-1; D is uncertain. Trimming removed 8 bases at V and 0 bases at J, with 16 bases between. The CDR3 is 15 residues long. CDR1 MNHEY and CDR2 SVGAGI come from the germline V gene. CDR3 DNA: TGTGCCAGCCGATCACTACGGAGTTTGAACACTGAAGCTTTCTTT. It yields the protein CASRSLRSLNTEAFF.

This chain links TRBV6-6 with TRBJ2-2; D is unresolved. Trimming left V 2 bases short and J 4 bases short, with 5 bases between. This CDR3 has 13 amino acids. The V gene's germline CDR1 is MNHNY and CDR2 SVGAGI (reference sequence). The CDR3 sequence: CASSYVSTGELFF. In nucleotides, the CDR3 is TGTGCCAGCAGTTACGTCTCCACCGGGGAGCTGTTTTTT.

The rearrangement links TRBV6-6 to TRBJ1-4, with TRBD1 matching 7 bases. The CDR3 extends over 15 amino acids. V dropped 5 bases and J dropped 5; count of bases not matched to a gene: 8. Germline assignment: CDR1 MNHNY and CDR2 SVGAGI (reference sequence). The chain's CDR3 is CASSTQGRGNEKLFF. The DNA of the CDR3 is TGTGCCAGCAGTACCCAGGGCAGGGGGAATGAAAAACTGTTTTTT.

The J gene is TRBJ2-7, the V gene TRBV18, with 9 nucleotides matching TRBD1. The CDR3 covers 15 residues. Germline CDR1 is KGHSH and CDR2 is LQKENI. Germline trimming cut 5 bases from V and 3 bases from J; bases unmatched to any gene: 8. CDR3: CASSEGQGTYYEQYF. CDR3 coding DNA: TGTGCCAGCTCAGAAGGACAGGGGACGTACTACGAGCAGTACTTC.